This paragraph reports one T cell receptor (beta chain). Its antigen is currently unknown. The sample comes from a study of OX40 agonist ivuxolimab in advanced cancers. The CDR3 has 12 residues. Per the germline V gene, CDR1 is MNHEY and CDR2 is SMNVEV (reference sequence). The germline V and J ends were trimmed by 5 bases and 6 bases, with 7 bases remaining between them. General study findings and limits: The authors also found low normalized T-cell clonal expansion in some nonresponders. CD4+ and CD8+ blood T cells expanded clonally by week 6 at 0.1 to 3.0 mg/kg.

Method: immunoSEQ multiplex PCR; TCRdb's copy keeps in-frame clones and lacks some. Among 40,000 to 45,000 clones listed, roughly 92% were seen once. The J gene is TRBJ2-2, the V gene TRBV27, with D uncertain. Sequencing used CD4+ or CD8+ T cells sorted from blood, obtained in a trial of the OX40 agonist ivuxolimab. This receptor was taken from an adult with an advanced solid tumor such as melanoma, head and neck, liver or kidney cancer. As DNA, the CDR3 is TGTGCCAGCAGTCACGGGTCCGGGGAGCTGTTTTTT. It translates to CASSHGSGELFF.